This T cell receptor beta chain was profiled in a study of blood T cell repertoires in COVID-19. Study information: The origin of the acute and convalescent COVID-19 samples was the United States, Italy and Spain. PBMCs, B-cell-depleted T cells, or T cells were the source of the cDNA or gDNA that made up the material.

The authors' processing: Estimation of nucleated cell counts was performed using reference gene primer amplification. Produced via immunoSEQ multiplex PCR; TCRdb's table is partial and in-frame only. From that table come the V and J calls and clone size; the DNA was used to work out D and trimming. Of fewer than 200,000 clones detected, 75% to 90% appear once; the ten largest clones hold approximately 8%. Germline lookup yields CDR1 KGHSH and CDR2 LQKENI. V was clipped by 2 bases and J by 4 bases, with 15 bases between them. CDR3 length: 16 amino acids. This clonotype was obtained from a woman in her sixties or seventies with COVID-19, enrolled during active disease. The gene calls are TRBV18 and TRBJ2-1, with D perhaps TRBD2 (5 bases). Specimen: peripheral blood. The DNA for the CDR3 is TGTGCCAGCTCACCAAACGGGCGGGTAGTTTACAATGAGCAGTTCTTC. This codes for CASSPNGRVVYNEQFF.